The T cell receptor (beta chain) described here comes from a study of T cell responses to AZD1222 COVID-19 vaccine. This clone was seen once. Its specificity is unknown. Method: immunoSEQ multiplex PCR; TCRdb's copy keeps in-frame clones and lacks some. This sample yields 95,000 to 150,000 clones, of which roughly 84% are seen a single time; about 1.2% belongs to the top ten. Study observations and caveats: Mapped onto spike, vaccine-associated CD4 TCRs spanned it and were dominant at 160-218 and 743-854.

V lost 6 bases to trimming and J lost 1 base; unmatched junction nucleotides: 7. Germline V gene lookup returns CDR1 WSHSY and CDR2 SAAADI. This CDR3 contains 15 residues. The V and J genes are TRBV10-2 and TRBJ2-7; 9 nucleotides match TRBD2. The material sequenced was peripheral blood, taken on day 0 of AZD1222 vaccination. This TCR derives from an adult in good health. CDR3 coding DNA: TGCGCCAGCAGCTTCAGCGGGGGGACTTCCTACGAGCAGTACTTC. It yields the protein CASSFSGGTSYEQYF.